Described below is a single TCR beta chain sequence and its context. This record comes from a study of molecular identifiers for immune sequencing clone quantification. Trimming shortened V by 3 bases and J by 6 bases, and 17 bases separated the two germline ends. The CDR3 covers 15 residues. CDR1 and CDR2 from the germline V gene are SGHTA and FQGNSA. For bulk TCR libraries, previously described methods and listed TCR primers were used. From the PCR reads, TCRdb called clonotypes with MiXCR, one entry per CDR3 protein. The profile shows around 480,000 distinct CDR3 sequences, around 23% of them singletons.

Sequenced input: naive CD8+ T cells from blood, with Jurkat cell RNA spiked in. The sample's subset: FACS-sorted CD8+CD4-CCR7+CD45RA+ naive T cells. The receptor's source is a human donor in good health. Some libraries in this study had Jurkat cell RNA spiked in. The V and J genes are TRBV7-2 and TRBJ1-2; D is perhaps TRBD1 (6 bases). CDR3 coding DNA: TGTGCCAGCAGCTTCGCCGGAAGTGGGGGCGATGGCTACACCTTC. Its protein product is CASSFAGSGGDGYTF.